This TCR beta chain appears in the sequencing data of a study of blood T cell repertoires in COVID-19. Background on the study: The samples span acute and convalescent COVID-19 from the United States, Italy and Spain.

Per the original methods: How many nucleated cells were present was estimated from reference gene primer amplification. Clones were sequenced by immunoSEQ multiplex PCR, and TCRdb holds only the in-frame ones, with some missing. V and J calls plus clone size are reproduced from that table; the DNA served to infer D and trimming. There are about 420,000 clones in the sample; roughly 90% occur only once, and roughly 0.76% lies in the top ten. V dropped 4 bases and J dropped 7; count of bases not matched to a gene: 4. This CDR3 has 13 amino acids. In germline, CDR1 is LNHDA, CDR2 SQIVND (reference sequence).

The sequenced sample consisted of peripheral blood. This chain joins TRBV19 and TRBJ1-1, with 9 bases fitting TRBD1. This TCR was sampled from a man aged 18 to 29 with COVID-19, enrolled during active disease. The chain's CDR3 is CASSTTGGREAFF. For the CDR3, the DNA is TGTGCCAGTAGTACCACAGGGGGCCGTGAAGCTTTCTTT.